This T cell receptor (beta chain) originates from a study of early T cells in non-severe SARS-CoV-2 infection. Only a few counts were recorded for this clonotype. MiXCR, applied by TCRdb to the 5' RACE reads, yields one record per CDR3 protein. The sample lists 53,000 or so distinct CDR3 sequences, more than 10% occurring once. CDR3 length equals 15 residues. Germline assignment: CDR1 MRHNA and CDR2 SNTAGT. Trimming left V 3 bases short and J 3 bases short, with 11 bases between. The chain carries TRBV6-4 and TRBJ1-4, with D maybe TRBD1 (6 bases). This sample comprised whole blood, obtained at baseline. The receptor was derived from an adult who was a healthcare worker with PCR-confirmed SARS-CoV-2 infection or an uninfected control (not recorded which). DNA of the CDR3: TGTGCCAGCAGTGAGGCGGCAGGGGCTAATGAAAAACTGTTTTTT. It encodes CASSEAAGANEKLFF.